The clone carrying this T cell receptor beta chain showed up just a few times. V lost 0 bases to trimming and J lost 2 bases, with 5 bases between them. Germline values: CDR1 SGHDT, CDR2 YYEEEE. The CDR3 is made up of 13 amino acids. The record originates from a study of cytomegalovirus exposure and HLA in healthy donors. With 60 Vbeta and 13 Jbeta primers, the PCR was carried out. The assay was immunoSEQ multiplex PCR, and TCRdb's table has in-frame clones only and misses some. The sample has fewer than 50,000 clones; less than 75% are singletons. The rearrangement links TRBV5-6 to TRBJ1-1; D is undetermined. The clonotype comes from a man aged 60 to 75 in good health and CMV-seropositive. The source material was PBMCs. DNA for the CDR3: TGTGCCAGCAGCTTGGGGCTTAACACTGAAGCTTTCTTT. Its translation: CASSLGLNTEAFF.